This T cell receptor beta chain was profiled in a study of blood T cells in healthy people across ages. The study, taken as a whole, reports: Measured against age, TCR beta diversity per million T cells decreased in a roughly linear manner.

The CDR3 runs to 16 residues. Deletions cut 0 bases from V and 8 bases from J, with 17 bases between. CDR1 and CDR2 from the germline V gene are MNHNS and SASEGT. A word on this clonotype: Antigen specificity is unknown.

Alongside a J-beta primer mix, a sample-barcoded 5' primer served in a second PCR lasting 7 to 11 cycles. TCRdb fed the 5' RACE reads into MiXCR, producing one record per CDR3 protein. The table records about 1.6 million distinct CDR3 sequences, about 31% of them present only once. For every donor, a draw yielded roughly 10 milliliters of peripheral blood. The study isolated at least 7 million PBMCs from each sample. The TCR comes from a woman aged 25-40 years in good health. Material for sequencing was blood. The chain couples TRBV6-1 to TRBJ2-1; maybe TRBD2 (6 bases). The CDR3 is CASSEAGGLPIDEQFF. DNA of the CDR3: TGTGCCAGCAGTGAAGCCGGGGGACTCCCGATTGATGAGCAGTTCTTC.